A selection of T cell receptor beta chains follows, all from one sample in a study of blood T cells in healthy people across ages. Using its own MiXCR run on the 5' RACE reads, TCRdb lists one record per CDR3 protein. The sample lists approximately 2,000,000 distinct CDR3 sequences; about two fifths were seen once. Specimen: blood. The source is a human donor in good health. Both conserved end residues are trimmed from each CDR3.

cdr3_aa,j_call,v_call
SLPGRREEQY,TRBJ2-4,TRBV20-1
ASSTRQSQETQY,TRBJ2-5,TRBV7-2
ASSQGTGLQH,TRBJ1-5,TRBV3-1
VSSQGGGRGGNQPQH,TRBJ1-5,TRBV3-1
SVGPSGGGGYT,TRBJ1-2,TRBV29-1
SAREPNGQGGNTEAF,TRBJ1-1,TRBV20-1
AISDNSGANVLT,TRBJ2-6,TRBV10-3
ASSPEVMAVTDTQY,TRBJ2-3,TRBV5-4
ASSRGGAEGMGQY,TRBJ2-3,TRBV7-3
ASSPYRFPSYEQY,TRBJ2-7,TRBV14
ASSAPGYNEQF,TRBJ2-1,TRBV5-1
ATSRDRGPNYEQY,TRBJ2-7,TRBV15
ASSEQGIGNSPLH,TRBJ1-6,TRBV6-1
ASSTDTGIYNEQF,TRBJ2-1,TRBV7-9
ASSPTTSTETQF,TRBJ2-1,TRBV7-3
ASSPGTGRSYNSPLH,TRBJ1-6,TRBV9
AISEGPVGYT,TRBJ1-2,TRBV10-3
ASSQVTGGSPLH,TRBJ1-6,TRBV3-1
ASSLTALTSGSYEQY,NA,TRBV5-1
AISGRDSEGADTQY,TRBJ2-3,TRBV10-3
ASSLATQLGTDTQY,TRBJ2-3,TRBV5-1
ASNTQDSALLDYT,TRBJ1-2,TRBV19
ASSLSRDTGTQY,TRBJ2-5,TRBV6-6
ASSPTGTGGGYT,TRBJ1-2,TRBV11-2
ASSLGRRAETQY,TRBJ2-5,TRBV7-8
ASSYGTGGHENIQY,TRBJ2-4,TRBV6-2/TRBV6-3
ASSPRRTQGETQY,TRBJ2-5,TRBV2
ASSFSPVVTEAF,TRBJ1-1,TRBV12-3/TRBV12-4
AISEGRQGNYGYT,TRBJ1-2,TRBV10-3
ASSQDQGYMNTEAF,TRBJ1-1,TRBV4-3
ASSYGDGDTQY,TRBJ2-3,TRBV6-2/TRBV6-3
ASSTYDYSRRAGELF,TRBJ2-2,TRBV6-1
ASRDRYGYT,TRBJ1-2,TRBV27
SVALPGLSSDGHT,TRBJ1-2,TRBV29-1
ASSRRPSSYNSPLH,TRBJ1-6,TRBV4-3
ASSVDQGNYGYT,TRBJ1-2,TRBV9
ASSPSYRDRGTGANVLT,TRBJ2-6,TRBV12-3/TRBV12-4
ASSQRFDGQPQH,TRBJ1-5,TRBV7-2
ASSPQTPLDYGYT,TRBJ1-2,TRBV9
SVLGQYTDTQY,TRBJ2-3,TRBV29-1
ASSLMEGPTYTDTQY,TRBJ2-3,TRBV7-2
AISEVQGAPRTNTGELF,TRBJ2-2,TRBV10-3
ASSSSGSWAETRY,TRBJ2-5,TRBV5-6
ASSYSGFGSPLH,TRBJ1-6,TRBV6-5
ASSLQGLAGPGLTDTQY,TRBJ2-3,TRBV28
SARDIQGALGLETQY,TRBJ2-5,TRBV20-1
ASSPATTGSNYGYT,TRBJ1-2,TRBV5-1
ASSGADYEQY,NA,TRBV11-3
SVVGLAGSTYEQY,TRBJ2-7,TRBV29-1